This T cell receptor (beta chain) comes out of a study of T cells in Graves' hyperthyroidism and ophthalmopathy (dated 2019 in TCRdb). A note on the overall study: Peripheral blood was sampled at the time of initial diagnosis, prior to any treatment. To identify distinguishing TCR V-J signatures, a discovery cohort of about 95 patients was used, comprising 40 to 45 with Graves' ophthalmopathy and around 60 with stable Graves' hyperthyroidism. Whether ophthalmopathy could be predicted prospectively was tested in an independent validation cohort made up of 18 hyperthyroidism patients plus 17 patients who later progressed to ophthalmopathy. For training and testing, the 100 or so patients in the discovery cohort were randomly divided in a 7:3 ratio. In several Graves' hyperthyroidism patients, the study also compared T-cell repertoires from thyroid tissue with T-cell repertoires from blood. Following sampling, methimazole starting at 30 mg daily was given to hyperthyroidism patients, and high-dose intravenous methylprednisolone was given to ophthalmopathy patients. The paper describes TCR Vbeta CDR3 sequencing of 135 peripheral blood samples, made up of 43 ophthalmopathy patients, around 78 hyperthyroidism patients and 17 progressor patients.

This clonotype showed up just a few times. This receptor's antigen is unknown. No base-level quality is on record; no much larger clone is a single base apart. TCR beta CDR3 regions were amplified from RNA transcripts. The TCR CDR3 was subjected to a first round of RT-PCR using the HTBI primer set and the Qiagen OneStep RT-PCR kit. Libraries were constructed in a second round of multiplex PCR, after which size selection and purification were performed. Paired-end sequencing of the libraries was performed with 100 bp reads on an Illumina HiSeq2000. Per the source publication's procedure: SOAPnuke was used to process the raw data, removing reads that contained adapters or uncalled bases, had a mean Phred below 15, or lacked an exact match to the constant primer or identifier. COPE v1.2.5 was used to merge high-quality paired reads, and clonotypes were defined as unique nucleotide sequences. MiTCR v1.1 was used to align clonotypes to the IMGT TRBV, TRBD and TRBJ reference segments. Analysis was restricted to V-J combinations with a frequency above 0.0001, which covered about 99% of repertoires. The TCS score was defined as the ratio of F50 (clonal expansion) to E x V (chaos), calculated using BLOSUM62-based TCRdist between CDR3 peptides within each V-J. Welch's t-statistics and random forest reduced 500 to 650 V-J features to around 14, which were used in a naive Bayes classifier (R e1071). TCRdb cleaned the public reads at Q25 with fastp, built clones with MiXCR and kept in-frame beta chains. Each CDR3 protein appears once, grouped with its most common genes and DNA. It is TCRdb's table, rather than the study itself, that gives the V and J calls and clone size. This sample lists hundreds of thousands of distinct CDR3 sequences; just under 20% were detected once. The leading ten clones occupy approximately 48% of the sample.

The investigation overall reported the following: A model built on a 13 V-J signature distinguished ophthalmopathy from stable hyperthyroidism, reaching 85% to 90% sensitivity and about 81% specificity in cross-validation and 80%/75% in testing. Sample size was not statistically predetermined, and blinding of investigators to group allocation was not performed. Most expanded thyroid clonotypes (frequency above 0.001) were also found in blood, which suggests that blood repertoires may mirror thyroid immune responses. In validation, the model predicted progression to ophthalmopathy a median of about 6.5 months before onset, with over 55% sensitivity and roughly 73% specificity.

V trim: 2 bases; J trim: 7 bases; unmatched bases: 5. For CDR1 and CDR2, the germline V gene (reference sequence) lists MNHNY and SVGAGI. The CDR3 runs 14 residues from the cysteine to the phenylalanine. Left in the record is the CDR3 DNA by itself, 42 bases read in frame from the first base. In the ophthalmopathy patients, disease was moderately to severely active, with a Clinical Activity Score of 3 or more, a NOSPECS grade of 4 or more, and a duration of less than 3 months. Exclusion was applied to patients with uncontrolled infections, other autoimmune diseases, pregnancy or lactation. Diagnoses were based on clinical symptoms, serum thyroxine and TRAb, thyroid ultrasound and orbital computed tomography. Ficoll-Paque density gradient centrifugation was used to isolate PBMCs from about 9 ml of fresh peripheral blood. Total RNA was extracted using Trizol reagent, and RNA quality was assessed on an Agilent 2100 Bioanalyzer.

The chain couples TRBV6-6 to TRBJ2-1, with 7 bases matching TRBD2. The sequence was collected from a man in his forties with Graves' ophthalmopathy. The sequenced sample consisted of blood. The DNA is TGTGCCAGCAGTTACGCGGGAGTAGTTAATGAGCAGTTCTTC. This is translated as CASSYAGVVNEQFF.